The present TCR beta chain was sequenced within a study of T cells expressing NK-cell markers. For the study at large: Out of eight donors sequenced, seven tested HCMV-seropositive and the remaining one seronegative.

Findings and limits, study-wide: Several donors' CD3+CD56-NKG2C+ cells were dominated by the same clonotypes. Whether expanded NKG2C+ T cell clones were HCMV specific stayed uncertain.

Each CDR3 protein gets one entry in TCRdb, which reprocessed the 5' RACE reads and gives no DNA. The sample totals about 170,000 distinct CDR3 sequences. With respect to this clonotype: Antigen specificity is unknown.

The CDR3 contains 14 residues. Germline values: CDR1 SSHAT, CDR2 FNYEAQ (reference sequence). This chain links TRBV7-7 with TRBJ2-7. The sequence was collected from a man aged 18-70 years in good health. The sample comprised blood T cells: a sorted CD56 or NKG2C T cell subset, CD4+ or CD8+ T cells, or bulk PBMC T cells (not recorded which). CDR3 sequence: CASSPLGPTYEQYF.